The 15 T cell receptor beta chains given below trace back to one sample, sequenced in a study of shared clonotypes between healthy human individuals. Method: immunoSEQ multiplex PCR; TCRdb's copy keeps in-frame clones and lacks some. The data show roughly 640,000 clones, 74% seen once. What was sequenced was memory CD4+ T cells sorted from blood. The subset denotes: CD45RA-negative fraction. These receptors came from a woman aged 25 to 39 in good health.

The chain links TRBV19 to TRBJ1-2, with D maybe TRBD1 (5 bases). The ends were cut back, 1 base at V and 9 bases at J, with 15 bases in the middle. Looked up from germline, CDR1 is LNHDA and CDR2 is SQIVND (reference sequence). The length of the CDR3 is 14 residues. CDR3 loop: CASSIAAAGGSYTF. The CDR3 DNA reads as TGTGCCAGTAGTATAGCGGCGGCGGGGGGAAGCTACACCTTC.

V and J are TRBV29-1 and TRBJ1-1; D is unclear. CDR1 SQVTM and CDR2 ANQGSEA come from the germline V gene. The CDR3 is 11 residues long. V gave up 7 bases and J gave up 6 bases, with 12 bases separating them. The CDR3 reads CSAGHPAEAFF. Written as DNA, the CDR3 is TGCAGCGCCGGCCATCCCGCTGAAGCTTTCTTT.

J is TRBJ2-3 and V is TRBV6-6; 11 nucleotides match TRBD2. CDR3 length equals 16 residues. Germline lookup yields CDR1 MNHNY and CDR2 SVGAGI (reference sequence). With 6 bases clipped from V and 1 base from J, the junction kept 6 bases outside the gene matches. CDR3: CASRSSGRGGTDTQYF. In nucleotides, the CDR3 is TGTGCCAGCAGGAGTAGCGGGAGGGGGGGCACAGATACGCAGTATTTT.

This clone has a count of ten or more. This sequence joins TRBV2 and TRBJ2-7, with unresolved D. V was pared by 8 bases and J by 4 bases, with 12 bases between. The CDR3 has 12 residues. Germline-derived CDR1 and CDR2 are SNHLY and FYNNEI. CDR3 loop: CASGNLGYEQYF. The CDR3, as DNA: TGTGCCAGCGGTAACTTAGGGTACGAGCAGTACTTC. The full variable domain, its missing parts supplied by reference TRBV2 and TRBJ2-7, is EPEVTQTPSHQVTQMGQEVILRCVPISNHLYFYWYRQILGQKVEFLVSFYNNEISEKSEIFDDQFSVERPDGSNFTLKIRSTKLEDSAMYFCASGNLGYEQYFGPGTRLTVT.

CDR3 loop: CASSLWGRDLANYGYTF. CDR3 coding DNA: TGTGCCAGCAGTTTATGGGGCCGGGACCTGGCTAACTATGGCTACACCTTC. This sequence joins TRBV27 and TRBJ1-2; maybe TRBD1 (5 bases). The CDR3 spans 17 residues. Trimming pared 1 base from V and 0 bases from J, leaving 15 bases between. CDR1 is MNHEY and CDR2 is SMNVEV in the germline V gene (reference sequence).

A few counts support this clone. The J gene is TRBJ2-2, the V gene TRBV5-1; D uncertain. The CDR3 contains 16 residues. Germline CDR1 reads SGHRS; CDR2 reads YFSETQ. Trimming cost V 0 bases and J 5 bases, with 14 bases left between them. The CDR3, as DNA: TGCGCCAGCAGCTTGGCCGAGGCAGGACCGACCGGGGAGCTGTTTTTT. This sequence encodes CASSLAEAGPTGELFF.

Note on this clone: Additional DNA sequences in this sample encode the identical CDR3. The chain combines TRBV11-2 with TRBJ1-4, with a tentative D call TRBD1 (5 bases). Germline assignment: CDR1 SGHAT and CDR2 FQNNGV. The V gene lost 0 bases and the J gene lost 0 bases, with 8 bases spanning the gap. The CDR3 extends over 16 amino acids. The CDR3 protein is CASSLDRDATNEKLFF. The CDR3, as DNA: TGTGCCAGCAGCTTAGATAGGGACGCAACTAATGAAAAACTGTTTTTT.

The genes are TRBV2 and TRBJ2-2; D may correspond to TRBD1 or TRBD2 (5 bases each). In germline, CDR1 is SNHLY, CDR2 FYNNEI. CDR3 length: 15 amino acids. Trimming left V 6 bases short and J 2 bases short, with 13 bases between. CDR3 coding DNA: TGTGCCAGCAGAACCCCCGGGGCTAACACCGGGGAGCTGTTTTTT. Translated, it gives CASRTPGANTGELFF.

This clone has just a few counts. This chain links TRBV7-2 with TRBJ2-7; TRBD2 matches 7 bases. V was clipped by 4 bases and J by 4 bases; unmatched bases: 7. CDR1 is SGHTA and CDR2 is FQGNSA in the germline V gene. This CDR3 is built from 14 residues. This CDR3 is CASSSGGSIYEQYF. The CDR3 DNA follows: TGTGCCAGCAGCTCAGGCGGGAGCATTTACGAGCAGTACTTC.

The chain links TRBV5-1 to TRBJ1-1, with 7 bases matching TRBD1. CDR1 and CDR2 from the germline V gene are SGHRS and YFSETQ. The junction had 9 bases not matched to a gene; V was cut back by 3 bases and J by 4 bases. The CDR3 extends over 15 amino acids. CDR3 in amino acids: CASSSNPGTATEAFF. The CDR3 DNA is TGCGCCAGCAGCTCGAACCCCGGGACAGCCACTGAAGCTTTCTTT.

The chain has TRBV28 and TRBJ1-2; no clear D gene. CDR1 is MDHEN, CDR2 SYDVKM, per germline. With 6 bases removed from V and 4 bases from J, the gap between germline ends came to 9 bases. The CDR3 covers 12 residues. CDR3 DNA sequence: TGTGCCAGCAGGAACGAAGGCTATGGCTACACCTTC. This gives the protein CASRNEGYGYTF.

This chain joins TRBV19 and TRBJ1-5; D not certain. The CDR3 loop spans 15 amino acids. Trimming stripped 4 bases from V and 1 base from J, with 11 bases between. Germline V gene data show CDR1 as LNHDA and CDR2 as SQIVND (reference sequence). CDR3 sequence: CASSTAQLSNQPQHF. CDR3 coding DNA: TGTGCCAGTAGTACGGCACAGTTAAGCAATCAGCCCCAGCATTTT.

This chain uses TRBV5-1 with TRBJ2-7; 9 nucleotides align to TRBD1. With 1 base clipped from V and 5 bases from J, the junction kept 10 bases outside the gene matches. Germline CDR1 SGHRS, CDR2 YFSETQ. The length of the CDR3 is 16 residues. The CDR3 DNA reads as TGCGCCAGCAGCTTGTATTCGGACAGGGGAATAGACGAGCAGTACTTC. Translation gives CASSLYSDRGIDEQYF.

The gene calls are TRBV6-1 and TRBJ2-1; the D gene is possibly TRBD2 (6 bases). V was cut by 6 bases and J by 9 bases, with 12 bases left in between. Germline loops: CDR1 MNHNS, CDR2 SASEGT. The CDR3 is made up of 12 amino acids. The CDR3 is CASRTVGGEQFF. In DNA, the CDR3 is TGTGCCAGCAGGACTGTGGGGGGTGAGCAGTTCTTC.

This rearrangement joins TRBV21-1 to TRBJ2-3. TRBV21-1 is given as a pseudogene. The CDR3 is 12 residues long. The CDR3: CASSKRMISQYF. In nucleotides, the CDR3 is TGTGCCAGCAGCAAACGGATGATCTCGCAGTATTTT.